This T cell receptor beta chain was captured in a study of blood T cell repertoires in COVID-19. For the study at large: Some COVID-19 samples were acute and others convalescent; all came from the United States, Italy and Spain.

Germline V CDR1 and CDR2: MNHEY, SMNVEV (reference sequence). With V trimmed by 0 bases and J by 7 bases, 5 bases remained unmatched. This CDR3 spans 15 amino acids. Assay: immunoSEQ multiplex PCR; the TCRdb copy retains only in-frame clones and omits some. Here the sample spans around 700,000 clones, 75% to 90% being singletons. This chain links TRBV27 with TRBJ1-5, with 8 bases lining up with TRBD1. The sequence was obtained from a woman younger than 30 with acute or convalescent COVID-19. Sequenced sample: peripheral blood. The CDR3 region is CASSLSTGEDQPQHF. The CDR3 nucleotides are TGTGCCAGCAGTTTATCGACAGGGGAGGACCAGCCCCAGCATTTT.